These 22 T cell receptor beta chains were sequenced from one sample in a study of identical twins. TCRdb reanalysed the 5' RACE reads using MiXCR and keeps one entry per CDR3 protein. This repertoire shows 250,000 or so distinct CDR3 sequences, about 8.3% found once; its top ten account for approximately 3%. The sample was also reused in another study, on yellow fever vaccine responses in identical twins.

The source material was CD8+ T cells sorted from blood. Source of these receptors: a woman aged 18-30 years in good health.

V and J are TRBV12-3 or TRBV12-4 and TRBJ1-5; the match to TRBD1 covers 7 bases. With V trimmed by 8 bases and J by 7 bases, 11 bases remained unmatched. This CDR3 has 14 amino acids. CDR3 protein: CASGKTGLGQPQHF. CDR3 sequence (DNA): TGTGCCAGCGGTAAGACAGGGTTGGGGCAGCCCCAGCATTTT.

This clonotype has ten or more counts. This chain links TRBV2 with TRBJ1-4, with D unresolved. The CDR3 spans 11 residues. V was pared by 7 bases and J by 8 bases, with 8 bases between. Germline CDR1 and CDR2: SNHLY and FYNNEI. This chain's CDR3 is CASNLGEKLFF. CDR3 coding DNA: TGTGCCAGCAACCTCGGAGAAAAACTGTTTTTT.

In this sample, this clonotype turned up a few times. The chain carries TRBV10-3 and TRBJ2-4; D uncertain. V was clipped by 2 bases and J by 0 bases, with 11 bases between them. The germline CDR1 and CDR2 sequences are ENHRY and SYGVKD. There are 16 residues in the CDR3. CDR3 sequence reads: CAISEGRALAKNIQYF. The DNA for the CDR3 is TGTGCCATCAGTGAGGGACGGGCTCTAGCCAAAAACATTCAGTACTTC.

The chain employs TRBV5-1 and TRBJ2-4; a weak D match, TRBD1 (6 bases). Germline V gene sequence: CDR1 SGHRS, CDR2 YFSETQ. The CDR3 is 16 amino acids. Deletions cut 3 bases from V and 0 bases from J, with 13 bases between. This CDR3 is CASSSPDSRAKNIQYF. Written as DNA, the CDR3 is TGCGCCAGCAGCTCCCCGGACAGTCGAGCCAAAAACATTCAGTACTTC.

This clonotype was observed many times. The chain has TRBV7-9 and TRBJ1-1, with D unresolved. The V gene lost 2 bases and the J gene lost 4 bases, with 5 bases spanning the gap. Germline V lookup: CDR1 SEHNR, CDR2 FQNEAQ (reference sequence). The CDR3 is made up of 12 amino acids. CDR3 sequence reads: CASSLSGTEAFF. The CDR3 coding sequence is TGTGCCAGCAGCTTAAGTGGCACTGAAGCTTTCTTT.

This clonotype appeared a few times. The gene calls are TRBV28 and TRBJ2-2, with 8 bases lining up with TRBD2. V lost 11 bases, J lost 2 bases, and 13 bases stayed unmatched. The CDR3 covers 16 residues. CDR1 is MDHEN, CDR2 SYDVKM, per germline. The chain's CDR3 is CAATAFSGVNTGELFF. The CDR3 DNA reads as TGTGCCGCAACCGCGTTTAGCGGGGTTAACACCGGGGAGCTGTTTTTT.

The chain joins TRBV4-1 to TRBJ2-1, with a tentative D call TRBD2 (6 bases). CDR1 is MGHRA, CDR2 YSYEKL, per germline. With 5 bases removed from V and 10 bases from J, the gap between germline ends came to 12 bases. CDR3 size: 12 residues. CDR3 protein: CASSGQAGEQFF. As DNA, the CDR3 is TGCGCCAGCAGCGGGCAGGCGGGGGAGCAGTTCTTC.

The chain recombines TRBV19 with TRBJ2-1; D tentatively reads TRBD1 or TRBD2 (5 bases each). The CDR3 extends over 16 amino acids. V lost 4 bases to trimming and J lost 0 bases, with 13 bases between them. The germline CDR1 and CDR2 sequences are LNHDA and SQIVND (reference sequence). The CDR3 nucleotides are TGTGCCAGTAGTAACCCCCGGGGCAGCTCCTACAATGAGCAGTTCTTC. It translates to CASSNPRGSSYNEQFF.

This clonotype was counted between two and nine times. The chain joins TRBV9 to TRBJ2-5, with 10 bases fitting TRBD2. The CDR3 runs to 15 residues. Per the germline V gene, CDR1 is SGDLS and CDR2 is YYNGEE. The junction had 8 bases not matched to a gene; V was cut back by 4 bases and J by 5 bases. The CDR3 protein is CASSSLPSGSETQYF. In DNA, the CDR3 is TGTGCCAGCAGCTCGCTCCCTAGCGGGAGCGAGACCCAGTACTTC.

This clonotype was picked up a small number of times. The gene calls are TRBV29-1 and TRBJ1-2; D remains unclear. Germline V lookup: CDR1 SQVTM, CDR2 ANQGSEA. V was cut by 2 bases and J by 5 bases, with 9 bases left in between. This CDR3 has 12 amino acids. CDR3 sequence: CSVEKGSYGYTF. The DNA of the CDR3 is TGCAGCGTTGAAAAGGGATCTTATGGCTACACCTTC.

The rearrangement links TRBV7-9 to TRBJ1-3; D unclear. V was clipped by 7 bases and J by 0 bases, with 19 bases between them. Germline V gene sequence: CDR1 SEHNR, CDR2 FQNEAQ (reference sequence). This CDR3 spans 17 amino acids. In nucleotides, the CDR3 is TGTGCCAGCACCCCTGGGGTACTACAGAGCTCTGGAAACACCATATATTTT. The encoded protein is CASTPGVLQSSGNTIYF. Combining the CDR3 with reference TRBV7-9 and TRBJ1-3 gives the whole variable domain DTGVSQNPRHKITKRGQNVTFRCDPISEHNRLYWYRQTLGQGPEFLTYFQNEAQLEKSRLLSDRFSAERPKGSFSTLEIQRTEQGDSAMYLCASTPGVLQSSGNTIYFGEGSWLTVV.

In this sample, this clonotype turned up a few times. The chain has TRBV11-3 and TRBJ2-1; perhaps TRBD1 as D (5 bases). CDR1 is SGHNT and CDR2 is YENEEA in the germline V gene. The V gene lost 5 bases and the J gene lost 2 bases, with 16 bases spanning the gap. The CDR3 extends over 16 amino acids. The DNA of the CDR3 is TGTGCCAGCAGCGACGGCATAGGGGAACCCTACAATGAGCAGTTCTTC. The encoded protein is CASSDGIGEPYNEQFF. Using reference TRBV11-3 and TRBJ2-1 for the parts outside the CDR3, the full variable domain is EAGVVQSPRYKIIEKKQPVAFWCNPISGHNTLYWYLQNLGQGPELLIRYENEEAVDDSQLPKDRFSAERLKGVDSTLKIQPAELGDSAVYLCASSDGIGEPYNEQFFGPGTRLTVL.

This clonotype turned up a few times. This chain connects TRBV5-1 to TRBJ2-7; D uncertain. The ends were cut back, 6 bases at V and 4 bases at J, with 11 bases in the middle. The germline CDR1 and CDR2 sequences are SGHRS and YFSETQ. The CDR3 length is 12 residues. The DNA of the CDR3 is TGCGCCAGCAAACAGAAACTTTACGAGCAGTACTTC. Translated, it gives CASKQKLYEQYF.

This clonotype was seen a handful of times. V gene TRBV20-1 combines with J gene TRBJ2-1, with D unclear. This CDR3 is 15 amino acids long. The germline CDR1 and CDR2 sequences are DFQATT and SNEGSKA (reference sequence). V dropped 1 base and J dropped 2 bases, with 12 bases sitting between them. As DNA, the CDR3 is TGCAGTGCTAGAGCTCAAGGAAGTCCCTACAATGAGCAGTTCTTC. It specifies CSARAQGSPYNEQFF.

The CDR3 DNA follows: TGTGCCAGCAGTACCGGGGGGGCCGGAGATACGCAGTATTTT. Its translation: CASSTGGAGDTQYF. The rearrangement uses TRBV2 and TRBJ2-3, with 8 bases matching TRBD2. The CDR3 consists of 14 residues. Germline V gives CDR1 SNHLY, CDR2 FYNNEI. With V trimmed by 5 bases and J by 5 bases, 6 bases remained unmatched.

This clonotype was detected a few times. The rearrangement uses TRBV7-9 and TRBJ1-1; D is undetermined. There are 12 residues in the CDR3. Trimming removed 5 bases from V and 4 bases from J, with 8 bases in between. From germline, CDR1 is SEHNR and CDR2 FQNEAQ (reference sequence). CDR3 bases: TGTGCCAGCAGCCCTAAAGCCACTGAAGCTTTCTTT. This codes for CASSPKATEAFF. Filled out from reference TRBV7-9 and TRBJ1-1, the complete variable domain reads DTGVSQNPRHKITKRGQNVTFRCDPISEHNRLYWYRQTLGQGPEFLTYFQNEAQLEKSRLLSDRFSAERPKGSFSTLEIQRTEQGDSAMYLCASSPKATEAFFGQGTRLTVV.

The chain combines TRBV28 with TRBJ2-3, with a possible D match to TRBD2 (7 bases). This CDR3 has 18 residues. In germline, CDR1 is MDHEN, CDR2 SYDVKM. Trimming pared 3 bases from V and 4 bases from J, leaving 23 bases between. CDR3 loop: CASSFEGGGREPPDTQYF. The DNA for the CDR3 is TGTGCCAGCAGTTTTGAGGGGGGCGGGCGGGAGCCCCCAGATACGCAGTATTTT.

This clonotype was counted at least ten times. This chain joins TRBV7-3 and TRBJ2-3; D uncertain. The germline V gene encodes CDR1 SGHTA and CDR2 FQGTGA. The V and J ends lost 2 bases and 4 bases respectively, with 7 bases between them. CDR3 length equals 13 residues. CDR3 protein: CASSLGPADTQYF. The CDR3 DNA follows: TGTGCCAGCAGCTTAGGCCCGGCAGATACGCAGTATTTT. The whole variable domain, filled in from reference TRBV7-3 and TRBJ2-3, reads GAGVSQTPSNKVTEKGKYVELRCDPISGHTALYWYRQSLGQGPEFLIYFQGTGAADDSGLPNDRFFAVRPEGSVSTLKIQRTERGDSAVYLCASSLGPADTQYFGPGTRLTVL.

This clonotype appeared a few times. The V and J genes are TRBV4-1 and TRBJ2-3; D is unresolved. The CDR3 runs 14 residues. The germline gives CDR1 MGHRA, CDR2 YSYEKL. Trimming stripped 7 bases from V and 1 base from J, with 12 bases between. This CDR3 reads CASTVFAGTDTQYF. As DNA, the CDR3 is TGCGCCAGCACCGTTTTCGCCGGCACAGATACGCAGTATTTT.

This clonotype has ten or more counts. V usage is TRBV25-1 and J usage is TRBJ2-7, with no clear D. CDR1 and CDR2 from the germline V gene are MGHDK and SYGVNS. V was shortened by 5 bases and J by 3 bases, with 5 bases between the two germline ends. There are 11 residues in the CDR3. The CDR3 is CASSKVYEQYF. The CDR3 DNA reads TGTGCCAGCAGTAAAGTCTACGAGCAGTACTTC.

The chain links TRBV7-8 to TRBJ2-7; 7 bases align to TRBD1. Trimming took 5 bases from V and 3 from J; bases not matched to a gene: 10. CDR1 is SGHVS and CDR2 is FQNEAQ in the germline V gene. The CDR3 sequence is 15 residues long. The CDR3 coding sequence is TGTGCCAGCAGCCCAACGGACAGGTTAGACTACGAGCAGTACTTC. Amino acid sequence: CASSPTDRLDYEQYF.

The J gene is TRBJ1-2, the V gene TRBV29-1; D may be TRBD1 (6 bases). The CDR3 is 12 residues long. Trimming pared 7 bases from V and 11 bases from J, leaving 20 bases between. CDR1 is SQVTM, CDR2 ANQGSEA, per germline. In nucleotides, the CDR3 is TGCAGCGGAGGACCTACCAGGGGCGATTACACCTTC. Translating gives CSGGPTRGDYTF.